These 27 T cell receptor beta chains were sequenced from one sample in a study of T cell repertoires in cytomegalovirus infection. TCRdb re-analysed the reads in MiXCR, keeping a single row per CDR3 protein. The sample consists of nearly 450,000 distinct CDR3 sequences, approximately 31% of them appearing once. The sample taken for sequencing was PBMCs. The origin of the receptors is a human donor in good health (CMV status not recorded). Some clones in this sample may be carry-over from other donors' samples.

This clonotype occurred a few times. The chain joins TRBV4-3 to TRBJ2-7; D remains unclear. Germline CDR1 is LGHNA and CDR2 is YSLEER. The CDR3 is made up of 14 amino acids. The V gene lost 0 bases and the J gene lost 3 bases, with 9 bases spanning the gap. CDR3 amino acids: CASSQDRAYYEQYF. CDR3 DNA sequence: TGCGCCAGCAGCCAAGATAGGGCTTACTACGAGCAGTACTTC.

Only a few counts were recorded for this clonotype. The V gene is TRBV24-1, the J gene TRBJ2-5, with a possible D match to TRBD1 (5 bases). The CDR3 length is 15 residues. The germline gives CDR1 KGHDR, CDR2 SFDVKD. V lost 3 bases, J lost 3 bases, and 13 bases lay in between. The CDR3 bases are TGTGCCACCAGTGATCACCAGACAGAAAAAGAGACCCAGTACTTC. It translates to CATSDHQTEKETQYF.

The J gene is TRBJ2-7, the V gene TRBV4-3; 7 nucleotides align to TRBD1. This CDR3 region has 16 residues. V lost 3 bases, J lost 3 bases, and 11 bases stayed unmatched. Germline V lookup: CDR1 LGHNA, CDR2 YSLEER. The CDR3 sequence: CASSQTLRGQDYEQYF. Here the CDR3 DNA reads TGCGCCAGCAGCCAGACGCTCCGAGGACAGGACTACGAGCAGTACTTC.

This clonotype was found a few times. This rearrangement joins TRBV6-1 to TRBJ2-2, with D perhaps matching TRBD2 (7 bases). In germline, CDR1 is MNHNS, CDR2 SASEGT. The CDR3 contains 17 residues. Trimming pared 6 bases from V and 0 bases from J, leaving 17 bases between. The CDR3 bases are TGTGCCAGCAGAGGGGGGGGAATCTACGCGAACACCGGGGAGCTGTTTTTT. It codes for CASRGGGIYANTGELFF.

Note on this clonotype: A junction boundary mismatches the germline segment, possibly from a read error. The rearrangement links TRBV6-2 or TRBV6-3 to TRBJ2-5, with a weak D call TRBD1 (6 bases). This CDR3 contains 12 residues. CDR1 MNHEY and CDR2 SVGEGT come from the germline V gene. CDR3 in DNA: TGTGTCAGCACAGGGCACCAGGATACCCAGTACTTC. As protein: CVSTGHQDTQYF.

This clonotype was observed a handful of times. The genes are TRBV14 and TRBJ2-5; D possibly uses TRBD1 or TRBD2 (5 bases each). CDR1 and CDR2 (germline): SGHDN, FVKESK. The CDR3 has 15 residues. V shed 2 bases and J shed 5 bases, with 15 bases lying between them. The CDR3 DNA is TGTGCCAGCAGCCAAACCGGGGCTAGCTGGGAGACCCAGTACTTC. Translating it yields CASSQTGASWETQYF. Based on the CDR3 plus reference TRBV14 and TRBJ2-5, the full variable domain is EAGVTQFPSHSVIEKGQTVTLRCDPISGHDNLYWYRRVMGKEIKFLLHFVKESKQDESGMPNNRFLAERTGGTYSTLKVQPAELEDSGVYFCASSQTGASWETQYFGPGTRLLVL.

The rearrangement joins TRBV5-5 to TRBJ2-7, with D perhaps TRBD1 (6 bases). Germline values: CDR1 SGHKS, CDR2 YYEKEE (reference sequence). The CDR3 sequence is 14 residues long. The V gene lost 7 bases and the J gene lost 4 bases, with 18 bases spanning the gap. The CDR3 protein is CASLAGQSKYEQYF. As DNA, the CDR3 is TGTGCCAGCTTAGCAGGACAGTCAAAATACGAGCAGTACTTC. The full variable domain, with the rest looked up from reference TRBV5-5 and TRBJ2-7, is DAGVTQSPTHLIKTRGQQVTLRCSPISGHKSVSWYQQVLGQGPQFIFQYYEKEERGRGNFPDRFSARQFPNYSSELNVNALLLGDSALYLCASLAGQSKYEQYFGPGTRLTVT.

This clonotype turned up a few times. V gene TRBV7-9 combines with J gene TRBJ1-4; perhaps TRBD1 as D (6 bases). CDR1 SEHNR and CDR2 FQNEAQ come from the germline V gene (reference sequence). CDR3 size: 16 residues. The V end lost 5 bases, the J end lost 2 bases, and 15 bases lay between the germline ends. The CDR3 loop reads CASSPNRERTNEKLFF. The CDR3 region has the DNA TGTGCCAGCAGCCCAAACAGGGAAAGGACTAATGAAAAACTGTTTTTT.

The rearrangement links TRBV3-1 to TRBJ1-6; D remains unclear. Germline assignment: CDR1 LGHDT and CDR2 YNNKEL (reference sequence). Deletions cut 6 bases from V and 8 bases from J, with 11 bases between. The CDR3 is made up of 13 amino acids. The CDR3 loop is CASSRRGYSPLHF. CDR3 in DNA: TGTGCCAGCAGTCGACGAGGTTATTCACCCCTCCACTTT.

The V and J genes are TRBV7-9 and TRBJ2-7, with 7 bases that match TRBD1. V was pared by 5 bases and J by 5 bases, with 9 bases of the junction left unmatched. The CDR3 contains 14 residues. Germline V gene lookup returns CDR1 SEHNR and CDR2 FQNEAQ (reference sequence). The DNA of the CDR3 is TGTGCCAGCAGCCAAACAGGGGATATCGACGAGCAGTACTTC. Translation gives CASSQTGDIDEQYF.

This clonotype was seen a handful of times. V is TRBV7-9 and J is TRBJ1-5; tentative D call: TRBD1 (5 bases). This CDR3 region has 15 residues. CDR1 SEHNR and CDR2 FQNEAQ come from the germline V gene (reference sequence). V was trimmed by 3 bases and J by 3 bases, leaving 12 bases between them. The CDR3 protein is CASSFDGGNNQPQHF. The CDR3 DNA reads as TGTGCCAGCAGCTTTGATGGGGGAAACAATCAGCCCCAGCATTTT.

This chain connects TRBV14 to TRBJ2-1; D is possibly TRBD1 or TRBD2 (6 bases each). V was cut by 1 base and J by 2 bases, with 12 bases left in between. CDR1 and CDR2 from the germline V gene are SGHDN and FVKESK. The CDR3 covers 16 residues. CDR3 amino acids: CASSQGVGGTYNEQFF. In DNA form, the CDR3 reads TGTGCCAGCAGCCAAGGGGTGGGGGGCACCTACAATGAGCAGTTCTTC.

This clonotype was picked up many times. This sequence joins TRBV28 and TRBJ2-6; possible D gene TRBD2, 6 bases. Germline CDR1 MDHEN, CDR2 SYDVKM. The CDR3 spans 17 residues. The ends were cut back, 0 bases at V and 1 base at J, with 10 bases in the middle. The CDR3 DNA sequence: TGTGCCAGCAGTTTATGGTGGAGGGAGTCTGGGGCCAACGTCCTGACTTTC. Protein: CASSLWWRESGANVLTF. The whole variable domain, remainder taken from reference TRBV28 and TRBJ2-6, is DVKVTQSSRYLVKRTGEKVFLECVQDMDHENMFWYRQDPGLGLRLIYFSYDVKMKEKGDIPEGYSVSREKKERFSLILESASTNQTSMYLCASSLWWRESGANVLTFGAGSRLTVL.

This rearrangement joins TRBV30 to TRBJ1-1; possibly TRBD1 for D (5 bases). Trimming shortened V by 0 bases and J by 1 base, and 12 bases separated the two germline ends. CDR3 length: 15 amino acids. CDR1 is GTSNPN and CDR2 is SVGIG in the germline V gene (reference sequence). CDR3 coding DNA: TGTGCCTGGAGTGTACTGAGGGGCTGGAACACTGAAGCTTTCTTT. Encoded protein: CAWSVLRGWNTEAFF.

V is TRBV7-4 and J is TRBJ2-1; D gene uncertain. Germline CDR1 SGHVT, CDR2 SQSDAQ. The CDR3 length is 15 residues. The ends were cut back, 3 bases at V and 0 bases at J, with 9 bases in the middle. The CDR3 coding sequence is TGTGCCAGCAGCTTGCCAGTGAGCTCCTACAATGAGCAGTTCTTC. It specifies CASSLPVSSYNEQFF.

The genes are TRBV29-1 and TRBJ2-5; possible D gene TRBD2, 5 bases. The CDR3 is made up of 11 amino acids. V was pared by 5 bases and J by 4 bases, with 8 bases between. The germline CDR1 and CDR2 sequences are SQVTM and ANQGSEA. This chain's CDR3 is CSVTGIETQYF. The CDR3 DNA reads TGCAGCGTTACGGGGATAGAGACCCAGTACTTC.

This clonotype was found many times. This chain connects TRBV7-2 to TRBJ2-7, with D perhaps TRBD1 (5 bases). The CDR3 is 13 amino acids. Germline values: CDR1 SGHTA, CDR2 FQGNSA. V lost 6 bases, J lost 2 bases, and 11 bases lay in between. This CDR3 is CASRFQGAYEQYF. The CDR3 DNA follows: TGTGCCAGCAGGTTCCAGGGTGCCTACGAGCAGTACTTC.

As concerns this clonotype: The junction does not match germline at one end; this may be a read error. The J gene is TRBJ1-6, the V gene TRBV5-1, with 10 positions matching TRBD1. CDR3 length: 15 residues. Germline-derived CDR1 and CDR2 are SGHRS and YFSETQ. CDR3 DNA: TGCGCCAGCAGCGCAGGACAGGGGGTTAATTCACCCCTCCAGTTT. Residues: CASSAGQGVNSPLQF. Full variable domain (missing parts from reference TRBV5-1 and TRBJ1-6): KAGVTQTPRYLIKTRGQQVTLSCSPISGHRSVSWYQQTPGQGLQFLFEYFSETQRNKGNFPGRFSGRQFSNSRSEMNVSTLELGDSALYLCASSAGQGVNSPLQFGNGTRLTVT.

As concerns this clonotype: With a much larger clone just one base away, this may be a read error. CDR3 protein: CASSLGGDRGNQPQYF. As DNA, the CDR3 is TGTGCCAGCAGCTTAGGGGGGGACAGGGGTAATCAGCCCCAGTATTTT. The rearrangement uses TRBV7-2 and TRBJ1-5; TRBD1 aligns across 10 bases. The DNA end is a closer match to TRBJ2-3, so the J assignment may be wrong. Germline V gene data show CDR1 as SGHTA and CDR2 as FQGNSA. CDR3 size: 16 residues.

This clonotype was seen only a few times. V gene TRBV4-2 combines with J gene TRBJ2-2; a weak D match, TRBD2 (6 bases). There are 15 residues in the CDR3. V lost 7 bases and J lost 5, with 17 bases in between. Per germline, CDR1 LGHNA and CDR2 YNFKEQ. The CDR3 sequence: CASTRRGGGTGELFF. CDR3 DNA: TGTGCCAGCACCCGGCGGGGAGGCGGGACCGGGGAGCTGTTTTTT.

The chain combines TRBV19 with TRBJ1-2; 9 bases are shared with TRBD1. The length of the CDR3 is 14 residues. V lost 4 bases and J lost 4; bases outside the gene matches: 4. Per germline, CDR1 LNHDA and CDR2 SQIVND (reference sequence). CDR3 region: CASSTPTGGYGYTF. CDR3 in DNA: TGTGCCAGTAGTACCCCGACAGGGGGCTATGGCTACACCTTC. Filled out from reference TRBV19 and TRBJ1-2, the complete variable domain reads DGGITQSPKYLFRKEGQNVTLSCEQNLNHDAMYWYRQDPGQGLRLIYYSQIVNDFQKGDIAEGYSVSREKKESFPLTVTSAQKNPTAFYLCASSTPTGGYGYTFGSGTRLTVV.

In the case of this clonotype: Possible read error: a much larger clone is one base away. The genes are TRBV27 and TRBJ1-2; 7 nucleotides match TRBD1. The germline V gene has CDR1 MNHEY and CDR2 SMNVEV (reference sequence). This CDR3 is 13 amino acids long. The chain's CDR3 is CDSKRGQGYGYTF. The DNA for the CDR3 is TGTGACAGCAAGAGGGGGCAAGGCTATGGCTACACCTTC.

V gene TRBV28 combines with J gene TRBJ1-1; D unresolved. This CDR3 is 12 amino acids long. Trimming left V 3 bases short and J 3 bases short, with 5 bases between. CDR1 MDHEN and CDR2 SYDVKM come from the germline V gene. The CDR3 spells CASSLVYTEAFF. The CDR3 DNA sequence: TGTGCCAGCAGTTTGGTGTACACTGAAGCTTTCTTT. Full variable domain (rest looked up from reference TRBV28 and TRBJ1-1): DVKVTQSSRYLVKRTGEKVFLECVQDMDHENMFWYRQDPGLGLRLIYFSYDVKMKEKGDIPEGYSVSREKKERFSLILESASTNQTSMYLCASSLVYTEAFFGQGTRLTVV.

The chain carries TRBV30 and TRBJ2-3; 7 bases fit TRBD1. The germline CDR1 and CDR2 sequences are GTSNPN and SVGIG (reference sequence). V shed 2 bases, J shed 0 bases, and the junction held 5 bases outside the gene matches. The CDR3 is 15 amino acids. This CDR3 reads CAWSLTGLSTDTQYF. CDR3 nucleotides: TGTGCCTGGAGTTTGACAGGGCTGAGCACAGATACGCAGTATTTT.

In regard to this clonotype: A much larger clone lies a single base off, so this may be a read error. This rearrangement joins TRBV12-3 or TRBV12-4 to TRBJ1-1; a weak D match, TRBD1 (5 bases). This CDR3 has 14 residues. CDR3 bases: TGTGCCAGCAGTTCGGGACCTAAGAACACTGAAGCTTTATTT. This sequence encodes CASSSGPKNTEALF.

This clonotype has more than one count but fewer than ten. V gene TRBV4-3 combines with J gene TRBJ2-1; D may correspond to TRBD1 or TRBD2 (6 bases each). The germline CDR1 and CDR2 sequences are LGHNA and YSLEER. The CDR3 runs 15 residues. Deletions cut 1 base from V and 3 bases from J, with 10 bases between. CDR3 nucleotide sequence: TGCGCCAGCAGCCAAGCGGGGGCCTACTACAATGAGCAGTTCTTC. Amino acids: CASSQAGAYYNEQFF.

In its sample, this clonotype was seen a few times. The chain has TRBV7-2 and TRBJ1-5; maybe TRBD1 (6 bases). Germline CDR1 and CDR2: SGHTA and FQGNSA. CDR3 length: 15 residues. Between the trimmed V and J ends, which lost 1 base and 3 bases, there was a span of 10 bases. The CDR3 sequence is CASSLGGGVNQPQHF. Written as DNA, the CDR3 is TGTGCCAGCAGCTTAGGAGGGGGAGTCAATCAGCCCCAGCATTTT.